What follows is one T cell receptor beta chain and its context. This clone was found a few times. Its antigen remains unidentified. Qualities for individual bases were not recorded, and no much larger clone is one base off. This entry comes from a study of PD-1 blockade in classical Hodgkin lymphoma (dated by TCRdb to 2018 to 2021). Background on the whole study: Nivolumab dosing was 3 mg/kg intravenously every 2 weeks, continuing until either disease progression or unacceptable toxicity. A peripheral blood immune signature of response to PD-1 blockade in classical Hodgkin lymphoma was defined using TCR beta sequencing and CyTOF. The paper as a whole reports these results and caveats: Diversity was lower in patients who began nivolumab less than 1 year after ASCT, so these patients were left out of later analyses to avoid confounding by immune reconstitution. Among trial patients, those achieving complete response had baseline diversity similar to that of newly diagnosed patients, while diversity was significantly lower in partial responders and progressors. CD4+ but not CD8+ TCR diversity rose significantly by C4D1 (p=0.0027 vs p=0.16), most apparent in complete responders (p=0.02). The study covered only a single clinical trial cohort, and the causes of the repertoire differences, possibly disease activity or prior therapy, were still not defined. Newly diagnosed patients were reported to have lower baseline TCR diversity than healthy donors, and relapsed/refractory patients were reported to have lower baseline TCR diversity still.

The sample's time point, from its label and the paper: cycle 4 day 1 (C4D1), after 6 weeks of nivolumab. Every trial patient had relapsed after autologous stem cell transplantation, and cohorts A, B and C differed in prior brentuximab vedotin exposure. A total of roughly 57 patients with relapsed/refractory classical Hodgkin lymphoma made up the trial cohort, and each patient's best overall response was complete response, partial response or progressive disease. Single-agent nivolumab was administered to trial patients in the multi-cohort phase II CheckMate 205 trial. An independent review committee assessed best overall response by applying the 2007 International Working Group response criteria. Trial PBMCs were obtained immediately prior to nivolumab initiation (C1D1) and on therapy at cycle 2 day 1 and cycle 4 day 1. Peripheral blood was collected in 8 mL Vacutainer Cell Preparation Tubes, from which PBMCs were isolated by centrifugation and then cryopreserved.

Genomic DNA was extracted with the Qiagen DNeasy kit from unsorted PBMCs and from negatively selected CD4+ and CD8+ fractions. TCR beta CDR3 regions were subjected to amplification by immunoSEQ multiplex PCR with primers that anneal to V and J segments. A synthetic immune receptor repertoire was used to minimize amplification bias, and remaining bias was computationally removed after sequencing. Under the source paper's analysis protocol: Custom Python scripts were used to quantify repertoire diversity as the Shannon entropy index. The unsorted, CD4+ and CD8+ repertoires were each analyzed separately, with the exception of combined analyses, where CD4+ and CD8+ sequences were merged in silico. Clonal expansion was defined as at least a 2-fold frequency increase after treatment relative to C1D1, with a pseudocount of 0.5 for undetected baseline clones. Singleton clones were defined as clones with 0 or 1 copy at C1D1, and non-singleton clones were defined as clones with 2 or more copies. Clones expanded in unsorted samples were assigned a CD4+, CD8+ or unknown annotation through matching of protein sequences in sorted samples from the same patient. Wilcoxon tests on paired samples were used to test changes in diversity from C1D1 to C4D1. In its TCRdb copy, this immuneACCESS table keeps in-frame sequences only and misses some clones. Where compared with another copy, unresolved V genes explain less than half of these, and the others have no known cause. V, J and clone size reflect that table, while D and trimming were determined from the DNA. Within this sample are about 19,000 clones, with approximately 73% of them counted one time only. The ten largest clones take up 20% of the sample.

The CDR3 spans 14 residues, from the cysteine through the phenylalanine. CDR3 DNA only is kept here, 42 bases in frame from base 1. V loses 4 bases at its end and J loses 4 bases; junction bases beyond the gene matches: 6. The germline V gene encodes CDR1 MDHEN and CDR2 SYDVKM. The sequence is built from TRBV28 and TRBJ1-2, and 7 junction bases match TRBD1. The input for sequencing was peripheral blood mononuclear cells (PBMCs), taken before the fourth cycle of nivolumab. The TCR sequence derives from a human donor with classical Hodgkin lymphoma. The CDR3 protein is CASSSGGTVYGYTF. The nucleotides read TGTGCCAGCAGTTCCGGGGGGACAGTCTATGGCTACACCTTC.